Listed below are T cell receptor beta chains from one sample, sequenced in a study of T cells in Graves' hyperthyroidism and ophthalmopathy. A single record per CDR3 protein comes from TCRdb applying MiXCR to the multiplex PCR reads. The sample has about 350,000 distinct CDR3 sequences, more than 11% seen once; the top ten hold 20% to 25%. The sample taken for sequencing was blood. These receptors were collected from a woman aged 25 to 39 with Graves' hyperthyroidism. The CDR3 runs from the conserved cysteine through the conserved F or W. Each record gives: V gene, J gene, CDR3 protein.

>TRBV20-1|TRBJ1-2
CSASLDGNYGYTF
>TRBV28|TRBJ1-3
CASSAGGTIYF
>TRBV9|TRBJ2-5
CASSGGTLETQYF
>TRBV28|TRBJ2-1
CASSLPRAYNEQFF
>TRBV15|TRBJ2-7
CATSIRDREIYEQYF
>TRBV7-6|TRBJ2-2
CASREPGAVTGELFF
>TRBV5-4|TRBJ1-1
CASSFQGGLMNTEAFF
>TRBV19|TRBJ1-4
CASGRFATNEKLFF
>TRBV9|TRBJ2-1
CASSAGAGGGSSEQFF
>TRBV29-1|TRBJ2-3
CSGRLAGGTDTQYF
>TRBV20-1|TRBJ2-1
CSASNGIRYNEQFF
>TRBV2|TRBJ1-1
CASRRTGTGGDTEAFF
>TRBV10-3|TRBJ1-1
CAISEYPENTEAFF
>TRBV20-1|TRBJ2-1
CSALDWERYNEQFF
>TRBV27|TRBJ1-6
CASSSTGTGSFNSPLHF
>TRBV6-1|TRBJ2-1
CASRTPGQYNEQFF
>TRBV7-9|TRBJ1-1
CASSRDRGQDTEAFF
>TRBV6-1|TRBJ2-5
CASETAPSAERYF
>TRBV20-1|TRBJ2-2
CSALSGNTGELFF
>TRBV20-1|TRBJ1-1
CSARSPGQVLTGGEAFF
>TRBV5-1|TRBJ2-5
CASSSGSMGETQYF
>TRBV7-9|TRBJ1-3
CASSLPVGNTIYF
>TRBV7-8|TRBJ2-3
CASSLSTDTQYF
>TRBV6-2/TRBV6-3|TRBJ1-1
CASDTGGRAFF
>TRBV20-1|TRBJ1-3
CSAAGTAGNTIYF
>TRBV12-3/TRBV12-4|TRBJ2-2
CASSEPGHNTGELFF
>TRBV28|TRBJ2-3
CASSPGRAQADTQYF
>TRBV6-1|TRBJ2-7
CASSPLGTAYEQYF
>TRBV28|TRBJ2-1
CASRPGRTGYNEQFF
>TRBV7-9|TRBJ2-7
CASSSPTARGEQYF
>TRBV20-1|TRBJ1-2
CSAADYLYGYTF
>TRBV15|TRBJ1-2
CATSRRDRVLYYGYTF
>TRBV2|TRBJ1-2
CASSEAQGRGRTGYTF
>TRBV6-1|TRBJ1-2
CASSHDTTANYGYTF
>TRBV19|TRBJ1-5
CASSISGVRGNQPQHF
>TRBV19|TRBJ1-1
CASSTAGGRGSGYTEAFF
>TRBV29-1|TRBJ2-1
CSATTGQGYNEQFF
>TRBV11-2|TRBJ1-1
CASSFRTENTEAFF
>TRBV11-2|TRBJ2-5
CANTSFSGGETQYF
>TRBV5-1|TRBJ2-6
CACHSGANVLTF
>TRBV28|TRBJ1-1
CASSFFGEGRNTEAFF
>TRBV20-1|TRBJ2-1
CSARSPSGRNSEQFF
>TRBV3-1|TRBJ1-2
CASSLTGLGGGYTF
>TRBV4-1|TRBJ2-5
CASSETEAVQETQYF
>TRBV7-8|TRBJ2-1
CASSSPGEQFF
>TRBV2|TRBJ2-5
CASSITSGRIQETQYF
>TRBV5-1|TRBJ2-3
CASSSPAGTDTQYF
>TRBV3-1|TRBJ2-7
CASSQSGGDGYEQYF
>TRBV11-2|TRBJ2-1
CASSLVAGGIYNEQFF
>TRBV7-9|TRBJ2-2
CAGGRNTGELFF
>TRBV20-1|TRBJ2-5
CSVAGTPQETQYF
>TRBV7-2|TRBJ2-2
CASSFPETNTGELFF
>TRBV6-2/TRBV6-3|TRBJ2-4
CASSFGVGDIQYF
>TRBV7-9|TRBJ2-7
CASSLSRRDEQYF
>TRBV19|TRBJ2-2
CASSTRETGELFF
>TRBV2|TRBJ2-1
CAIGSGTSGIFEQFF
>TRBV19|TRBJ1-6
CASTSRQGQNSPLHF
>TRBV5-6|TRBJ2-7
CASSLEGTSGRYEQYF
>TRBV9|TRBJ2-3
CASSGQTGFADTQYF
>TRBV15|TRBJ2-3
CATSTRTSGTDTQYF